This paragraph covers one T cell receptor (beta chain) sequence. Its antigen is as yet unknown. These data come from a study of immune evolution from preneoplasia to lung adenocarcinoma. Study findings and constraints: Top clone frequencies peaked in normal lung, apparently declining through invasive adenocarcinoma.

Patients had resection in Japan or China between the mid-2010s and the late 2010s. Libraries were prepared by immunoSEQ multiplex PCR; TCRdb keeps only in-frame clonotypes and omits some of them. The table records about 6,000 clones, 70% to 80% of them present only once. V shed 2 bases and J shed 1 base, with 11 bases lying between them. Germline V gene lookup returns CDR1 LGHNA and CDR2 YSLEER. The CDR3 consists of 15 residues. This chain connects TRBV4-3 to TRBJ1-2; D not certain. The specimen sequenced was FFPE adjacent normal lung tissue. This TCR derives from a person aged 70 to 85 with lung adenocarcinoma. The CDR3 region is CASSQNLYSNYGYTF. The CDR3 bases are TGCGCCAGCAGCCAAAATCTCTACAGTAACTATGGCTACACCTTC.